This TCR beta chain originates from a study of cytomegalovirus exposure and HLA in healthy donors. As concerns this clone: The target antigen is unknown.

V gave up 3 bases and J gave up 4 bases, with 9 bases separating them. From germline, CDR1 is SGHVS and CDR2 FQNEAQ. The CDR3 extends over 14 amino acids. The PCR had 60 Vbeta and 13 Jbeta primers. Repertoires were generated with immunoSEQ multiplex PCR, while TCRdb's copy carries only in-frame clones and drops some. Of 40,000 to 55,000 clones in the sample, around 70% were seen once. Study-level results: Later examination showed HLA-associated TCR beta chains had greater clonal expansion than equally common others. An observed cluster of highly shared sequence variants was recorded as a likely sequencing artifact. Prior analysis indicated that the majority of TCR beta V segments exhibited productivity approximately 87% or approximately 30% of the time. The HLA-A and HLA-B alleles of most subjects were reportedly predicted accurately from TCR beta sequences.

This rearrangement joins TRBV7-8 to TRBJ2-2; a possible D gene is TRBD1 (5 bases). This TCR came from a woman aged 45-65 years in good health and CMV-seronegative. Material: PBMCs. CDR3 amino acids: CASSLTELTGELFF. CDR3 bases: TGTGCCAGCAGCTTGACAGAACTCACCGGGGAGCTGTTTTTT.